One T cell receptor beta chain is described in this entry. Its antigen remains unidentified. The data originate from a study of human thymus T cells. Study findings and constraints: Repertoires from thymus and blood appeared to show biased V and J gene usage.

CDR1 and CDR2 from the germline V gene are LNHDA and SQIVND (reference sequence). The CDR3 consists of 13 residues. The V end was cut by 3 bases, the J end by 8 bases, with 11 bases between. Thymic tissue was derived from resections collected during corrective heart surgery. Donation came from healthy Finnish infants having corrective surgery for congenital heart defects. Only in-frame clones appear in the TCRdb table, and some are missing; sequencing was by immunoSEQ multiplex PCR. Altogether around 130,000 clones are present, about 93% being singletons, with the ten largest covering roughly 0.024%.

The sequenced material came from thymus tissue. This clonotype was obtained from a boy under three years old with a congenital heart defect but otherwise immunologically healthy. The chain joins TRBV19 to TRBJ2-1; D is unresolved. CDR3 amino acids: CASSIVHTDEQFF. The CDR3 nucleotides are TGTGCCAGTAGTATTGTGCACACGGATGAGCAGTTCTTC.